This entry concerns a single T cell receptor beta chain. Original data processing: Reference gene primer amplification yielded estimated nucleated cell counts. Repertoires were generated with immunoSEQ multiplex PCR, while TCRdb's copy carries only in-frame clones and drops some. V, J and clone size reflect that table, while D and trimming were determined from the DNA. Counted here are about 130,000 clones, about 83% occurring once; the ten biggest clones make up over 4.5%. The data originate from a study of blood T cell repertoires in COVID-19. Study-level background: From the United States, Italy and Spain came samples of acute and convalescent COVID-19. The analysed material was cDNA or gDNA that came from T cells, B-cell-depleted T cells, or PBMCs.

Germline loops: CDR1 SGHDT, CDR2 YYEEEE. V shed 4 bases and J 4 bases; nucleotides not matched to a gene: 4. This CDR3 has 14 amino acids. The clonotype comes from a human donor in a cohort sampled during active COVID-19. The sample taken for sequencing was peripheral blood. V gene TRBV5-6 combines with J gene TRBJ2-2, with 7 bases matching TRBD2. For the CDR3, the DNA is TGTGCCAGCAGCAGGGACTATTCCACCGGGGAGCTGTTTTTT. Translated: CASSRDYSTGELFF.